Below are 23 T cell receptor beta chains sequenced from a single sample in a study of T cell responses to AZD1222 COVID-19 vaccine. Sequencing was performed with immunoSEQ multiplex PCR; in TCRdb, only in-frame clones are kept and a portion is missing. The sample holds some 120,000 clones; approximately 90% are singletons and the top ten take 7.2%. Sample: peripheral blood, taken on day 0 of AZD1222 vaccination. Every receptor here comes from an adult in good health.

The CDR3 region has the DNA TGTGCCAGCAGCTTATTATCCGGGGCTAGCACAGATACGCAGTATTTT. Amino acids: CASSLLSGASTDTQYF. J is TRBJ2-3 and V is TRBV11-2; either TRBD1 or TRBD2 may supply D (5 bases each). The V gene's germline CDR1 is SGHAT and CDR2 FQNNGV. This CDR3 is built from 16 residues. Between the trimmed V and J ends, which lost 2 bases and 0 bases, there was a span of 12 bases.

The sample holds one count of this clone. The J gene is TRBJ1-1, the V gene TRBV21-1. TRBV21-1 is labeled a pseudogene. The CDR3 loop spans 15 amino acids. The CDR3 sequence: CASSKAQGGDTEAFF. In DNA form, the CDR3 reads TGTGCCAGCAGCAAAGCGCAGGGGGGGGACACTGAAGCTTTCTTT.

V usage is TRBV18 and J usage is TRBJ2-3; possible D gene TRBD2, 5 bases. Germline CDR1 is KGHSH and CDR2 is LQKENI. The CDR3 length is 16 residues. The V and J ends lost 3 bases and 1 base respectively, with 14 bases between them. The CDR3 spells CASSPRAEAGTDTQYF. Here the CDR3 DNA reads TGTGCCAGCTCACCGCGGGCGGAGGCGGGCACAGATACGCAGTATTTT. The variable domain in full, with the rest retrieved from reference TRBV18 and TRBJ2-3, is NAGVMQNPRHLVRRRGQEARLRCSPMKGHSHVYWYRQLPEEGLKFMVYLQKENIIDESGMPKERFSAEFPKEGPSILRIQQVVRGDSAAYFCASSPRAEAGTDTQYFGPGTRLTVL.

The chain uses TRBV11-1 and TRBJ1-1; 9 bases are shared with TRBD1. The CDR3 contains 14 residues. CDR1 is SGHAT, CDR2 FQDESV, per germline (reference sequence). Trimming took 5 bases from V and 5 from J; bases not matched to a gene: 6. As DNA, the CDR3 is TGTGCCAGCAGCCCACAGGGGGCAGGGACTGAAGCTTTCTTT. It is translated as CASSPQGAGTEAFF.

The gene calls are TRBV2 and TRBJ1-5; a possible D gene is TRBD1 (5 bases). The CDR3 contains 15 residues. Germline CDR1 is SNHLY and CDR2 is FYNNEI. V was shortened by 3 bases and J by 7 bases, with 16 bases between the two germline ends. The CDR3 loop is CASSDRVSRSQPQHF. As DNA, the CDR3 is TGTGCCAGCAGTGACAGGGTCAGTCGTTCGCAGCCCCAGCATTTT. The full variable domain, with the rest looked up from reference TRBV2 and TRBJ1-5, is EPEVTQTPSHQVTQMGQEVILRCVPISNHLYFYWYRQILGQKVEFLVSFYNNEISEKSEIFDDQFSVERPDGSNFTLKIRSTKLEDSAMYFCASSDRVSRSQPQHFGDGTRLSIL.

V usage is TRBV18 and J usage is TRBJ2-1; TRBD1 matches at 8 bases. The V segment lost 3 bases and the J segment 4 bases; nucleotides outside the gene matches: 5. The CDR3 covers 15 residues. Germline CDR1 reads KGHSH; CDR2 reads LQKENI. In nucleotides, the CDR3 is TGTGCCAGCTCACCGACAGGGGCGGGGTACAATGAGCAGTTCTTC. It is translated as CASSPTGAGYNEQFF.

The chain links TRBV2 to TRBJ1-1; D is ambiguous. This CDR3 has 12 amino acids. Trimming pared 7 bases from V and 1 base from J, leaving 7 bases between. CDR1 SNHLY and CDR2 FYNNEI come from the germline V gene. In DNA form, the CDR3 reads TGTGCCAGCAAAGCTCCGAACACTGAAGCTTTCTTT. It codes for CASKAPNTEAFF.

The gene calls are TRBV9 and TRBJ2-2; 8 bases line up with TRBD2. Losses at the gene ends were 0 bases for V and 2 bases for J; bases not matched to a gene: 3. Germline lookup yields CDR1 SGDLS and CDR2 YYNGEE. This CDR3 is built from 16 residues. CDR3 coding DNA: TGTGCCAGCAGCGTAGTGGCGGGAGGCAACACCGGGGAGCTGTTTTTT. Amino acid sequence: CASSVVAGGNTGELFF.

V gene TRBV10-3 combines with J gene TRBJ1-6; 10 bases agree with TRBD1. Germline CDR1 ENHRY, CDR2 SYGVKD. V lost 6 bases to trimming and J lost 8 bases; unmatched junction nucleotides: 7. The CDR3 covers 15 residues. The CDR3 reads CAIRRQGARDSPLHF. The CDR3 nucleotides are TGTGCCATCAGGCGACAGGGGGCGCGGGATTCACCCCTCCACTTT.

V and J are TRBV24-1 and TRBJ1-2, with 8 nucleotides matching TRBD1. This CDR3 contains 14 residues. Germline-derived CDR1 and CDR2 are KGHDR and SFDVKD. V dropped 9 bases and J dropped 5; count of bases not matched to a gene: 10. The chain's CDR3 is CATAPRGTGYGYTF. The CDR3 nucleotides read TGTGCCACCGCCCCAAGGGGGACAGGATATGGCTACACCTTC.

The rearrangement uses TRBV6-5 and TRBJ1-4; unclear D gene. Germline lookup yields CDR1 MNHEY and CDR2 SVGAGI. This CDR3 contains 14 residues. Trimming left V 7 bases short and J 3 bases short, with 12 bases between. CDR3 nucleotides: TGTGCCAGCACCAACGGGGATTCTAATGAAAAACTGTTTTTT. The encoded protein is CASTNGDSNEKLFF.

CDR3 sequence reads: CASSFWRTETQYF. The CDR3, as DNA: TGTGCCAGCAGTTTTTGGAGGACGGAGACCCAGTACTTC. The chain joins TRBV12-3 or TRBV12-4 to TRBJ2-5; D might be TRBD2 (5 bases). This CDR3 is 13 amino acids long. Trimming stripped 3 bases from V and 5 bases from J, with 10 bases between.

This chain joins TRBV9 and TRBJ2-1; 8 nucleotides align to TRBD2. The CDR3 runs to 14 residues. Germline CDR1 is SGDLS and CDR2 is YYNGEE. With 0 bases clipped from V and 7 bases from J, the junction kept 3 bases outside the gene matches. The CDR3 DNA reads TGTGCCAGCAGCGTAGTAAGCGGGAGTAATGAGCAGTTCTTC. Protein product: CASSVVSGSNEQFF. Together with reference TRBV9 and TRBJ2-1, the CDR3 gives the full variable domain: DSGVTQTPKHLITATGQRVTLRCSPRSGDLSVYWYQQSLDQGLQFLIQYYNGEERAKGNILERFSAQQFPDLHSELNLSSLELGDSALYFCASSVVSGSNEQFFGPGTRLTVL.

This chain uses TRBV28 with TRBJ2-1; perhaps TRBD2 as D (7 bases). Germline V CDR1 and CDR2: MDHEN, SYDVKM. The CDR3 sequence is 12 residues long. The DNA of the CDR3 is TGTGCTGGGGGGGCTAGTTTCCATGAGCAGTTCTTC. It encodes CAGGASFHEQFF.

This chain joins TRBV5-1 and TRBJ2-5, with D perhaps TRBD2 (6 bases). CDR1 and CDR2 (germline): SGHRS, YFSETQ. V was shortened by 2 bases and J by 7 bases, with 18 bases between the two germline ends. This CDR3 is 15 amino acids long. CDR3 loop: CASSLIGDSSGTQYF. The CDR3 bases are TGCGCCAGCAGCTTAATTGGGGACTCCTCGGGGACCCAGTACTTC.

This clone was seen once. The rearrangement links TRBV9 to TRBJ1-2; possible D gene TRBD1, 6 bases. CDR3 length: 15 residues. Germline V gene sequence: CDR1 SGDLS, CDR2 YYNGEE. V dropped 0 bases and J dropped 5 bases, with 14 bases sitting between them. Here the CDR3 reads CASSVAIQGKYGYTF. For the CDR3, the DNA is TGTGCCAGCAGCGTAGCCATACAGGGAAAGTATGGCTACACCTTC.

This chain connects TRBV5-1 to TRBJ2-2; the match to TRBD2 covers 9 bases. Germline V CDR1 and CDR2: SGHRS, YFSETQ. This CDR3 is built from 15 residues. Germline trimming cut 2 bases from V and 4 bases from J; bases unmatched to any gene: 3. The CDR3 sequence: CASSLTAGGTGELFF. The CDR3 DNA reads TGCGCCAGCAGCTTAACAGCGGGAGGCACCGGGGAGCTGTTTTTT.

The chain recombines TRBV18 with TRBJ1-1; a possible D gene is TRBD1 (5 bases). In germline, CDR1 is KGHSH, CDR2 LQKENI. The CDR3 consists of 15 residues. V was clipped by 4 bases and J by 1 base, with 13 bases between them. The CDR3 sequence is CASSQTARTNTEAFF. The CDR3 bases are TGTGCCAGCTCACAGACAGCCCGAACGAACACTGAAGCTTTCTTT.

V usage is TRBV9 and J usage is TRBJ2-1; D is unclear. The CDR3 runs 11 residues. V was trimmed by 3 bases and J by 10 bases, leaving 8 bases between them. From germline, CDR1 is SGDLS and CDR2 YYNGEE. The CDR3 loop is CASSAQEEQFF. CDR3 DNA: TGTGCCAGCAGCGCCCAGGAGGAGCAGTTCTTC.

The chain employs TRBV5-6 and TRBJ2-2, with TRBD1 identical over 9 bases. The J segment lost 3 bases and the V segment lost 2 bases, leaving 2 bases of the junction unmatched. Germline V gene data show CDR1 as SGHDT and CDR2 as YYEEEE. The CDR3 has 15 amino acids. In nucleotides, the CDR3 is TGTGCCAGCAGCTTTGGACAGGGGTACACCGGGGAGCTGTTTTTT. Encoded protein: CASSFGQGYTGELFF.

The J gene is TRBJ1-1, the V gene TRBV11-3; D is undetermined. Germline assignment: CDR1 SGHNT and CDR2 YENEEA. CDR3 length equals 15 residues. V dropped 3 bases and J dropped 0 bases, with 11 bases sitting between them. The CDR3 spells CASSLGAGMNTEAFF. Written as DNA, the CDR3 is TGTGCCAGCAGCTTGGGCGCGGGGATGAACACTGAAGCTTTCTTT. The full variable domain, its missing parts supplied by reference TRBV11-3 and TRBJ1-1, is EAGVVQSPRYKIIEKKQPVAFWCNPISGHNTLYWYLQNLGQGPELLIRYENEEAVDDSQLPKDRFSAERLKGVDSTLKIQPAELGDSAVYLCASSLGAGMNTEAFFGQGTRLTVV.

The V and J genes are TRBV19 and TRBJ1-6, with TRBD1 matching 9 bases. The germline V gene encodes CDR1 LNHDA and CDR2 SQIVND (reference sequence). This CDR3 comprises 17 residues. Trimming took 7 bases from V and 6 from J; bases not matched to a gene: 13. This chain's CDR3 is CASTMTDRGSFNSPLHF. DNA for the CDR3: TGTGCCAGTACCATGACGGACAGGGGATCTTTTAATTCACCCCTCCACTTT.

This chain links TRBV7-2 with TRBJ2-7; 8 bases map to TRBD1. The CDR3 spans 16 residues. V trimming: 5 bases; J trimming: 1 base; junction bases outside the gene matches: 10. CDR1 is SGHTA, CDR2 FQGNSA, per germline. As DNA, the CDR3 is TGTGCCAGCAGCCCAAAGACAGGGGCCTCGTCCTACGAGCAGTACTTC. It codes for CASSPKTGASSYEQYF. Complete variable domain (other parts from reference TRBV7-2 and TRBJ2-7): GAGVSQSPSNKVTEKGKDVELRCDPISGHTALYWYRQSLGQGLEFLIYFQGNSAPDKSGLPSDRFSAERTGGSVSTLTIQRTQQEDSAVYLCASSPKTGASSYEQYFGPGTRLTVT.